What follows are 19 T cell receptor beta chains derived from one specimen sequenced in a study of CD4 T cells in relation to SARS-CoV-2 and coronaviruses. The table came from immunoSEQ multiplex PCR; TCRdb's copy has only in-frame clones and leaves some out. This sample has 25,000 to 35,000 clones, with 72% found just once. The antigens for these receptors are not known. Unexposed donor CD4+ T cells date from about 2011-2019, before the COVID-19 pandemic. Isolation of CD4+ T cells took place after nine to ten days in culture. Source material: CD4+ T cells from PBMCs, cultured in vitro. The source is a human donor in good health.

The CDR3 nucleotides are TGCAGCGTTGCAACTAGCGATCCTAGCACAGATACGCAGTATTTT. Its protein is CSVATSDPSTDTQYF. The V call is TRBV29-1, the J call TRBJ2-3; 7 nucleotides line up with TRBD2. The CDR3 covers 15 residues. Per the germline V gene, CDR1 is SQVTM and CDR2 is ANQGSEA. V shed 4 bases, J shed 0 bases, and the junction held 7 bases outside the gene matches.

V gene TRBV5-1 combines with J gene TRBJ2-5; D call uncertain. The CDR3 loop spans 12 amino acids. V lost 2 bases and J lost 7, with 9 bases in between. The V gene's germline CDR1 is SGHRS and CDR2 YFSETQ. The DNA for the CDR3 is TGCGCCAGCAGCTTCCGCCTTGGGACCCAGTACTTC. Its protein is CASSFRLGTQYF.

This clone was observed a few times. The chain couples TRBV5-1 to TRBJ2-7; tentative D call: TRBD2 (6 bases). The CDR3 totals 15 residues. Germline assignment: CDR1 SGHRS and CDR2 YFSETQ. With 4 bases removed from V and 7 bases from J, the gap between germline ends came to 21 bases. In nucleotides, the CDR3 is TGCGCCAGCAGCCGCGAGCGGGCCCTTGATGGGGAGCAGTACTTC. As protein: CASSRERALDGEQYF.

The chain has TRBV19 and TRBJ2-1; 10 bases are shared with TRBD2. The CDR3 is made up of 13 amino acids. CDR1 LNHDA and CDR2 SQIVND come from the germline V gene (reference sequence). After removal of 3 bases from V and 11 bases from J, the junction contained 4 bases not matched to a gene. The CDR3 nucleotides are TGTGCCAGTAGTATGCCAGCGGGAGGGCAGCAGTTCTTC. Protein product: CASSMPAGGQQFF.

This chain links TRBV10-3 with TRBJ2-3, with TRBD1 matching over 10 bases. Germline V gene lookup returns CDR1 ENHRY and CDR2 SYGVKD. Losses at the gene ends were 4 bases for V and 3 bases for J; bases not matched to a gene: 4. This CDR3 has 15 residues. For the CDR3, the DNA is TGTGCCATCAGTGCGGACAGGGGGTTGACAGATACGCAGTATTTT. Its translation: CAISADRGLTDTQYF.

V gene TRBV5-1 combines with J gene TRBJ2-1; D is perhaps TRBD1 (6 bases). Germline lookup yields CDR1 SGHRS and CDR2 YFSETQ. V dropped 0 bases and J dropped 7 bases, with 8 bases sitting between them. The CDR3 is made up of 13 amino acids. Here the CDR3 DNA reads TGCGCCAGCAGCTTGGGCCAGGGGAATGAGCAGTTCTTC. This sequence encodes CASSLGQGNEQFF.

The J gene is TRBJ1-6, the V gene TRBV3-1 (or the pseudogene TRBV3-2); D perhaps matches TRBD1 (6 bases). This CDR3 is built from 14 residues. In germline, CDR1 is LGHDT, CDR2 YNNKEL (reference sequence). V was pared by 1 base and J by 5 bases, with 6 bases between. The CDR3 protein is CASSQGQDNSPLHF. Here the CDR3 DNA reads TGTGCCAGCAGCCAAGGACAGGATAATTCACCCCTCCACTTT.

This chain joins TRBV3-1 (or the pseudogene TRBV3-2) and TRBJ1-2; tentative D call: TRBD1 (5 bases). Between the trimmed V and J ends, which lost 5 bases and 6 bases, there was a span of 16 bases. The CDR3 is made up of 14 amino acids. CDR1 LGHDT and CDR2 YNNKEL come from the germline V gene (reference sequence). The chain's CDR3 is CASSAKARGNGYTF. CDR3 coding DNA: TGTGCCAGCAGCGCTAAGGCGAGGGGCAATGGCTACACCTTC.

The V and J genes are TRBV5-8 and TRBJ2-2, with 7 bases identical to TRBD2. The CDR3 consists of 20 residues. V lost 5 bases to trimming and J lost 0 bases; unmatched junction nucleotides: 19. Germline V gives CDR1 SGHTS, CDR2 YDEGEE. CDR3 loop: CASRIGAVERGTTNTGELFF. The CDR3 nucleotides are TGTGCCAGCAGAATAGGGGCGGTTGAGCGGGGTACCACGAACACCGGGGAGCTGTTTTTT. Full variable domain (remainder filled in from reference TRBV5-8 and TRBJ2-2): EAGVTQSPTHLIKTRGQQATLRCSPISGHTSVYWYQQALGLGLQFLLWYDEGEERNRGNFPPRFSGRQFPNYSSELNVNALELEDSALYLCASRIGAVERGTTNTGELFFGEGSRLTVL.

The J gene is TRBJ1-1, the V gene TRBV5-6; 9 bases map to TRBD1. The germline V gene has CDR1 SGHDT and CDR2 YYEEEE. The V gene end was trimmed by 4 bases and the J gene end by 14 bases; junction bases not matched to a gene: 9. This CDR3 is built from 12 residues. This CDR3 is CASSQDRGRGFF. In nucleotides, the CDR3 is TGTGCCAGCAGCCAGGACAGGGGAAGGGGGTTCTTT.

This chain links TRBV11-2 with TRBJ2-5; no clear D gene. Germline V gene sequence: CDR1 SGHAT, CDR2 FQNNGV. CDR3 length: 11 residues. Trimming left V 6 bases short and J 4 bases short, with 6 bases between. CDR3 in DNA: TGTGCCAGCAGGGAAGGAGAGACCCAGTACTTC. It encodes CASREGETQYF.

This sequence joins TRBV5-4 and TRBJ1-2; the match to TRBD1 covers 7 bases. J gave up 8 bases and V 2 bases, and 9 bases lay outside the gene matches. In germline, CDR1 is SGHNT, CDR2 YYREEE (reference sequence). The CDR3 runs 14 residues. CDR3: CASSLDSQGGGYTF. Here the CDR3 DNA reads TGTGCCAGCAGCTTAGATTCCCAGGGGGGGGGCTACACCTTC.

The rearrangement uses TRBV14 and TRBJ2-3; 10 positions agree with TRBD2. This CDR3 is 13 amino acids long. CDR1 is SGHDN, CDR2 FVKESK, per germline. V gave up 7 bases and J gave up 4 bases; unmatched junction bases: 2. CDR3 protein: CASTLAGADTQYF. The CDR3, as DNA: TGTGCCAGCACCCTAGCGGGAGCAGATACGCAGTATTTT. Drawing the rest from reference TRBV14 and TRBJ2-3, the complete variable domain is EAGVTQFPSHSVIEKGQTVTLRCDPISGHDNLYWYRRVMGKEIKFLLHFVKESKQDESGMPNNRFLAERTGGTYSTLKVQPAELEDSGVYFCASTLAGADTQYFGPGTRLTVL.

The V gene is TRBV19, the J gene TRBJ1-1; TRBD1 agrees at 12 bases. V lost 4 bases to trimming and J lost 1 base; unmatched junction nucleotides: 4. The germline CDR1 and CDR2 sequences are LNHDA and SQIVND (reference sequence). The length of the CDR3 is 16 residues. The CDR3 here is CASSTGTGGSNTEAFF. In DNA form, the CDR3 reads TGTGCCAGTAGTACCGGGACAGGGGGCTCGAACACTGAAGCTTTCTTT.

This clone showed up just a few times. This chain joins TRBV30 and TRBJ1-3; 7 bases are shared with TRBD1. With V trimmed by 4 bases and J by 0 bases, 6 bases remained unmatched. The CDR3 spans 15 residues. CDR1 is GTSNPN, CDR2 SVGIG, per germline (reference sequence). Here the CDR3 DNA reads TGTGCCTGGATAGCAGGGGGGTTCTCTGGAAACACCATATATTTT. Its translation is CAWIAGGFSGNTIYF.

The V and J genes are TRBV19 and TRBJ2-1; D is possibly TRBD1 or TRBD2 (5 bases each). V was cut by 3 bases and J by 5 bases, with 14 bases left in between. Germline values: CDR1 LNHDA, CDR2 SQIVND (reference sequence). CDR3 length equals 15 residues. Written as DNA, the CDR3 is TGTGCCAGTAGTATCTCTTCGGGACCCCACAATGAGCAGTTCTTC. It yields the protein CASSISSGPHNEQFF.

V usage is TRBV5-6 and J usage is TRBJ2-7; 9 positions agree with TRBD1. CDR1 and CDR2 (germline): SGHDT, YYEEEE. CDR3 length equals 15 residues. The V gene end was trimmed by 0 bases and the J gene end by 1 base; junction bases not matched to a gene: 2. CDR3 sequence: CASSLGDRASYEQYF. CDR3 DNA sequence: TGTGCCAGCAGCTTGGGGGACAGGGCGTCCTACGAGCAGTACTTC.

The V and J genes are TRBV19 and TRBJ2-5; 7 bases are a match to TRBD2. The CDR3 contains 16 residues. The germline V gene has CDR1 LNHDA and CDR2 SQIVND (reference sequence). The ends lost 5 bases at V and 2 bases at J; junction bases unmatched: 11. The CDR3 here is CASSSYGGRAQETQYF. The CDR3 region has the DNA TGTGCCAGTAGTTCCTATGGGGGGAGGGCTCAAGAGACCCAGTACTTC.

The chain has TRBV19 and TRBJ1-5; 7 bases line up with TRBD1. This CDR3 comprises 13 residues. V shed 10 bases, J shed 11 bases, and the junction held 14 bases outside the gene matches. Germline CDR1 LNHDA, CDR2 SQIVND (reference sequence). The CDR3 region is CATGGTAHVAQHF. CDR3 in DNA: TGTGCCACGGGGGGGACAGCCCATGTAGCCCAGCATTTT.